The 9 T cell receptor beta chains below come from one sample, sequenced in a study of Ad26.COV2.S vaccination and SARS-CoV-2 variants. Treatment described: around 19 received Ad26.COV2.S at low or high dose, single or two shots; roughly five received placebo; per-sample allocation not given. Sampling was done on day 63 after the first vaccine or placebo injection. Profiling relied on immunoSEQ multiplex PCR, and the TCRdb table lists in-frame clones only, not all of them. The sample lists roughly 500,000 clones, roughly 87% occurring once. Sequenced material: peripheral blood, taken in a trial of Ad26.COV2.S vaccine versus placebo. The origin of the receptors is a person aged 18-65 years who received the Ad26.COV2.S COVID-19 vaccine or a placebo.

This clone has just a few counts. The chain carries TRBV27 and TRBJ2-1; TRBD2 matches 12 bases. V shed 5 bases, J shed 9 bases, and the junction held 14 bases outside the gene matches. The CDR3 is made up of 17 amino acids. Germline V CDR1 and CDR2: MNHEY, SMNVEV (reference sequence). The CDR3 is CASSPRLAGALGGEQFF. The CDR3 DNA reads TGTGCCAGCAGTCCCCGACTAGCGGGGGCCCTAGGCGGTGAGCAGTTCTTC.

The chain has TRBV7-6 and TRBJ2-1; TRBD2 might be the D (5 bases). V lost 5 bases, J lost 3 bases, and 17 bases lay in between. Germline loops: CDR1 SGHVS, CDR2 FNYEAQ. The CDR3 is made up of 16 amino acids. The CDR3 region has the DNA TGTGCCAGCAGCCGCCGGACTTCCGGGGACTACAATGAGCAGTTCTTC. Residues: CASSRRTSGDYNEQFF.

This clone was seen a single time. This rearrangement joins TRBV10-3 to TRBJ2-5; D may match TRBD1 or TRBD2 (6 bases each). CDR3 length equals 13 residues. Germline CDR1 ENHRY, CDR2 SYGVKD. V lost 6 bases and J lost 5, with 13 bases in between. The CDR3 sequence: CAIRPGGRETQYF. In DNA form, the CDR3 reads TGTGCCATCAGGCCCGGGGGCAGGGAGACCCAGTACTTC.

V usage is TRBV21-1 and J usage is TRBJ1-5. TRBV21-1 is tagged as a pseudogene. CDR3 length equals 13 residues. The CDR3: CASSPSRNQPQHF. The CDR3 DNA reads TGTGCCAGCAGCCCATCGCGCAATCAGCCCCAGCATTTT.

The table lists this clone with a count of one. This sequence joins TRBV11-2 and TRBJ1-1; D unclear. Germline V gene lookup returns CDR1 SGHAT and CDR2 FQNNGV. The CDR3 has 13 amino acids. V dropped 5 bases and J dropped 1 base, with 8 bases sitting between them. The CDR3 loop reads CASSRTPNTEAFF. The CDR3 DNA reads TGTGCCAGCAGCAGGACGCCGAACACTGAAGCTTTCTTT.

The V gene is TRBV2, the J gene TRBJ1-5; maybe TRBD1 (5 bases). The CDR3 loop spans 16 amino acids. Germline CDR1 is SNHLY and CDR2 is FYNNEI. V was shortened by 6 bases and J by 4 bases, with 19 bases between the two germline ends. Written as DNA, the CDR3 is TGTGCCAGCAGCTTTTATCGACAGACCTTTAATCAGCCCCAGCATTTT. This encodes CASSFYRQTFNQPQHF.

The rearrangement uses TRBV10-3 and TRBJ1-2; 7 bases are a match to TRBD1. Trimming took 6 bases from V and 2 from J; bases not matched to a gene: 12. This CDR3 has 16 amino acids. The germline V gene encodes CDR1 ENHRY and CDR2 SYGVKD. The DNA of the CDR3 is TGTGCCATCAGAAGGAGCGGGGGACAGTCAAACTATGGCTACACCTTC. Translating gives CAIRRSGGQSNYGYTF.

J is TRBJ2-5 and V is TRBV24-1; TRBD2 matches 9 bases. The CDR3 runs to 18 residues. Germline V gene data show CDR1 as KGHDR and CDR2 as SFDVKD. J was trimmed by 2 bases and V by 0 bases; bases with no gene match: 9. In DNA form, the CDR3 reads TGTGCCACCAGTGATTTGCGTGGGACTAGCTCATTACAAGAGACCCAGTACTTC. Encoded protein: CATSDLRGTSSLQETQYF.

The chain employs TRBV11-2 and TRBJ2-3; D is unresolved. Germline V CDR1 and CDR2: SGHAT, FQNNGV. Trimming left V 5 bases short and J 11 bases short, with 11 bases between. This CDR3 has 11 residues. The CDR3 here is CASSAKIGQYF. CDR3 bases: TGTGCCAGCAGCGCCAAGATTGGGCAGTATTTT.